Sequencing of this T cell receptor beta chain was carried out in a study of blood T cells in healthy people across ages. This clonotype came up a few times. Its target is unknown. Findings of the study overall: Compared with aged donors, long-lived donors showed fewer expanded clones, suggesting selection.

V shed 1 base and J 2 bases; nucleotides not matched to a gene: 4. Germline loops: CDR1 SGHDN, CDR2 FVKESK. This CDR3 spans 16 amino acids. Healthy Caucasian individuals from Russia aged roughly 6 to 100 were enrolled as donors. A second roughly 6 to 12 cycle PCR used barcoded and J-beta primers. Sequencing recovered at least 2.5 million CDR3-containing paired-end reads from each sample. TCRdb reanalysed the 5' RACE reads using MiXCR and keeps one entry per CDR3 protein. The sample has approximately 790,000 distinct CDR3 sequences; approximately 59% are singletons. This clonotype was sampled from a man aged 30 to 45 in good health. The sequencing sample was made of blood. The chain couples TRBV14 to TRBJ2-5, with 10 positions matching TRBD2. The CDR3 spells CASSQVVAGGQETQYF. CDR3 nucleotide sequence: TGTGCCAGCAGCCAAGTGGTAGCGGGGGGACAAGAGACCCAGTACTTC.